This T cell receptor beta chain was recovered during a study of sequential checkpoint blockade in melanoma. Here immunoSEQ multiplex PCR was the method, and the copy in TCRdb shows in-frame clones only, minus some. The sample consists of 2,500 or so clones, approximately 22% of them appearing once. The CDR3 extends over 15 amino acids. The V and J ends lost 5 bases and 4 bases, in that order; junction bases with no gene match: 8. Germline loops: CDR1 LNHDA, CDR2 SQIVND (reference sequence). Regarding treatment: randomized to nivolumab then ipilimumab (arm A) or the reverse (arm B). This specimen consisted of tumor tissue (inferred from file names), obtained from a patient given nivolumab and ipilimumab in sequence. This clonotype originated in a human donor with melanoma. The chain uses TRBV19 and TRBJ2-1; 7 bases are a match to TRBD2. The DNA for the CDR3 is TGTGCCAGTAGTCTATCCGCGGGGGTGTACAATGAGCAGTTCTTC. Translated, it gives CASSLSAGVYNEQFF.